Following are 32 T cell receptor beta chains from one sample sequenced in a study of T cell responses to AZD1222 COVID-19 vaccine. TCRdb's table, derived via immunoSEQ multiplex PCR, lists solely in-frame clones and lacks some. Of 100,000 to 150,000 clones listed, around 90% are singletons. Here the sequenced sample was peripheral blood, taken on day 0 of AZD1222 vaccination. The receptor set was obtained from an adult in good health.

The chain links TRBV3-1 (or the pseudogene TRBV3-2) to TRBJ2-1; TRBD2 matches at 8 bases. The CDR3 runs to 16 residues. The V and J ends lost 1 base and 3 bases, in that order; junction bases with no gene match: 5. Germline V lookup: CDR1 LGHDT, CDR2 YNNKEL (reference sequence). CDR3 sequence reads: CASSQVRAGVYNEQFF. The CDR3 nucleotides read TGTGCCAGCAGCCAAGTTCGAGCGGGGGTCTACAATGAGCAGTTCTTC.

This rearrangement joins TRBV11-2 to TRBJ2-2, with 8 bases lining up with TRBD1. The CDR3 has 17 residues. With V trimmed by 1 base and J by 3 bases, 7 bases remained unmatched. The germline V gene has CDR1 SGHAT and CDR2 FQNNGV. The DNA for the CDR3 is TGTGCCAGCAGCTTAGTTGGACAGGGAGGATACACCGGGGAGCTGTTTTTT. Translating it yields CASSLVGQGGYTGELFF. Together with reference TRBV11-2 and TRBJ2-2, the CDR3 gives the full variable domain: EAGVAQSPRYKIIEKRQSVAFWCNPISGHATLYWYQQILGQGPKLLIQFQNNGVVDDSQLPKDRFSAERLKGVDSTLKIQPAKLEDSAVYLCASSLVGQGGYTGELFFGEGSRLTVL.

The V gene is TRBV2, the J gene TRBJ2-7, with D perhaps TRBD2 (5 bases). The germline V gene has CDR1 SNHLY and CDR2 FYNNEI. Trimming removed 7 bases at V and 3 bases at J, with 7 bases between. The CDR3 has 11 residues. DNA for the CDR3: TGTGCCAGCAACCGGGGCTACGAGCAGTACTTC. Protein: CASNRGYEQYF. Variable domain in full (rest from reference TRBV2 and TRBJ2-7): EPEVTQTPSHQVTQMGQEVILRCVPISNHLYFYWYRQILGQKVEFLVSFYNNEISEKSEIFDDQFSVERPDGSNFTLKIRSTKLEDSAMYFCASNRGYEQYFGPGTRLTVT.

The chain joins TRBV11-2 to TRBJ1-3; 9 bases align to TRBD1. The trim removed 6 bases at V and 1 base at J, leaving 4 bases unmatched. There are 15 residues in the CDR3. Germline CDR1 reads SGHAT; CDR2 reads FQNNGV. CDR3 sequence reads: CASRDRGRSGNTIYF. The CDR3 DNA follows: TGTGCCAGCAGGGACAGGGGACGATCTGGAAACACCATATATTTT.

The chain carries TRBV7-9 and TRBJ1-3; D call uncertain. Germline V gives CDR1 SEHNR, CDR2 FQNEAQ (reference sequence). V was clipped by 5 bases and J by 4 bases, with 18 bases between them. The CDR3 sequence is 16 residues long. The CDR3 spells CASSPYGAGSGNTIYF. In DNA form, the CDR3 reads TGTGCCAGCAGCCCCTACGGCGCAGGTTCAGGAAACACCATATATTTT.

The J gene is TRBJ1-2, the V gene TRBV7-8; D is possibly TRBD1 (5 bases). CDR1 is SGHVS, CDR2 FQNEAQ, per germline. V gave up 5 bases and J gave up 4 bases, with 20 bases separating them. This CDR3 is built from 16 residues. Here the CDR3 reads CASSLSQGVRGYGYTF. The CDR3 DNA is TGTGCCAGCAGCCTTAGTCAAGGGGTCCGTGGCTATGGCTACACCTTC.

The chain employs TRBV7-2 and TRBJ2-1; D unresolved. V lost 1 base to trimming and J lost 8 bases, with 9 bases between them. The CDR3 sequence is 13 residues long. The germline V gene has CDR1 SGHTA and CDR2 FQGNSA. The CDR3, as DNA: TGTGCCAGCAGCTTAGTTTTTGGCGATGAGCAGTTCTTC. This sequence encodes CASSLVFGDEQFF.

The CDR3 loop reads CASSYGETQYF. CDR3 DNA sequence: TGTGCCAGCAGTTACGGTGAGACCCAGTACTTC. J is TRBJ2-5 and V is TRBV6-6; no firm D call. From germline, CDR1 is MNHNY and CDR2 SVGAGI (reference sequence). The CDR3 has 11 residues. V was pared by 2 bases and J by 5 bases, with 3 bases between.

The rearrangement uses TRBV2 and TRBJ1-1; D is undetermined. Between the trimmed V and J ends, which lost 7 bases and 4 bases, there was a span of 10 bases. Germline V gives CDR1 SNHLY, CDR2 FYNNEI. The length of the CDR3 is 12 residues. The DNA for the CDR3 is TGTGCCAGCATGATCCCAACCACTGAAGCTTTCTTT. Translating gives CASMIPTTEAFF.

The rearrangement links TRBV5-1 to TRBJ2-1; TRBD2 matches 8 bases. The germline V gene encodes CDR1 SGHRS and CDR2 YFSETQ. V trimming: 0 bases; J trimming: 9 bases; junction bases outside the gene matches: 11. This CDR3 has 16 amino acids. The CDR3 region has the DNA TGCGCCAGCAGCTTGGGGGGACTAGTGGGTCGATTTGAGCAGTTCTTC. This codes for CASSLGGLVGRFEQFF.

This chain's CDR3 is CATGDELETQYF. The CDR3 nucleotides are TGTGCCACAGGAGATGAACTAGAGACCCAGTACTTC. This chain uses TRBV24-1 with TRBJ2-5; D uncertain. From germline, CDR1 is KGHDR and CDR2 SFDVKD. The CDR3 is 12 amino acids. V was trimmed by 10 bases and J by 4 bases, leaving 12 bases between them.

The chain links TRBV12-5 to TRBJ1-1; D might be TRBD1 (5 bases). The V gene's germline CDR1 is LGHNT and CDR2 FRNRAP. CDR3 length: 13 amino acids. The V end was cut by 3 bases, the J end by 10 bases, with 15 bases between. This CDR3 is CASGLGFGGRAFF. For the CDR3, the DNA is TGTGCTAGTGGTTTAGGTTTTGGGGGACGAGCTTTCTTT.

The chain is built from TRBV14 and TRBJ2-1; TRBD1 matches 9 bases. The germline gives CDR1 SGHDN, CDR2 FVKESK. The trim removed 4 bases at V and 0 bases at J, leaving 19 bases unmatched. The CDR3 has 21 residues. In nucleotides, the CDR3 is TGTGCCAGCAGCCGGGATTCCGGGACAGGGTCCTCCCTTAGCTCCTACAATGAGCAGTTCTTC. It specifies CASSRDSGTGSSLSSYNEQFF.

This chain connects TRBV19 to TRBJ1-2, with 9 nucleotides matching TRBD1. Germline V gives CDR1 LNHDA, CDR2 SQIVND (reference sequence). V gave up 6 bases and J gave up 4 bases; unmatched junction bases: 9. The CDR3 spans 15 residues. The DNA of the CDR3 is TGTGCCAGTAGCACTCACGGGACAGGGCCCTATGGCTACACCTTC. Translation: CASSTHGTGPYGYTF.

This sequence joins TRBV5-6 and TRBJ2-7; a weak D match, TRBD1 (6 bases). The CDR3 consists of 12 residues. From germline, CDR1 is SGHDT and CDR2 YYEEEE. V lost 2 bases and J lost 4, with 7 bases in between. The CDR3 sequence is CASSLQGYEQYF. The CDR3 DNA sequence: TGTGCCAGCAGCTTACAGGGATACGAGCAGTACTTC.

The chain couples TRBV12-3 or TRBV12-4 to TRBJ1-1; TRBD1 is a possible D gene (6 bases). V shed 2 bases and J shed 13 bases, with 17 bases lying between them. The CDR3 has 13 residues. The chain's CDR3 is CASSLTGGQQIFF. CDR3 nucleotide sequence: TGTGCCAGCAGTTTAACGGGGGGGCAGCAGATTTTCTTT.

The V call is TRBV10-2, the J call TRBJ1-5; D is uncertain. Per germline, CDR1 WSHSY and CDR2 SAAADI. The length of the CDR3 is 18 residues. Trimming left V 0 bases short and J 7 bases short, with 22 bases between. Here the CDR3 reads CASSESSNSRYAGQPQHF. CDR3 DNA: TGCGCCAGCAGTGAGTCGAGTAACTCCCGGTATGCTGGGCAGCCCCAGCATTTT.

This chain uses TRBV4-2 with TRBJ1-4, with D maybe TRBD1 (5 bases). V lost 3 bases and J lost 6, with 14 bases in between. There are 15 residues in the CDR3. Germline values: CDR1 LGHNA, CDR2 YNFKEQ. CDR3 bases: TGTGCCAGCAGCCACGGACACGTGGGGGATGAAAAACTGTTTTTT. This sequence encodes CASSHGHVGDEKLFF.

This chain joins TRBV18 and TRBJ1-2; D uncertain. CDR1 and CDR2 (germline): KGHSH, LQKENI. The CDR3 is 13 amino acids. Trimming took off 5 bases at V and 6 bases at J, with 13 bases between the two ends. CDR3 DNA sequence: TGTGCCAGCTCAGGCGAGGGCGGGAATGGCTACACCTTC. It encodes CASSGEGGNGYTF.

The chain joins TRBV7-9 to TRBJ2-1; 15 bases agree with TRBD2. The CDR3 has 18 amino acids. Trimming removed 1 base from V and 5 bases from J; junction bases left unmatched: 6. Germline V CDR1 and CDR2: SEHNR, FQNEAQ (reference sequence). The CDR3 spells CASSLGTSGGAIHNEQFF. The CDR3 DNA sequence: TGTGCCAGCAGCTTAGGGACTAGCGGGGGGGCCATCCACAATGAGCAGTTCTTC.

V gene TRBV3-1 (or the pseudogene TRBV3-2) combines with J gene TRBJ1-2; D is unresolved. Trimming removed 1 base at V and 7 bases at J, with 13 bases between. The length of the CDR3 is 14 residues. Germline values: CDR1 LGHDT, CDR2 YNNKEL (reference sequence). The CDR3, as DNA: TGTGCCAGCAGCCAAGTCACGTGGGGTGGTGGCTACACCTTC. Its translation: CASSQVTWGGGYTF.

CDR3 region: CASSLMEDTEAFF. CDR3 sequence (DNA): TGTGCCAGCAGTTTAATGGAGGACACTGAAGCTTTCTTT. The chain uses TRBV12-3 or TRBV12-4 and TRBJ1-1; D is ambiguous. The CDR3 runs 13 residues. V dropped 2 bases and J dropped 3 bases, with 7 bases sitting between them.

Regarding this clone: Relative to the germline gene, one junction end is altered; a read error may explain this. V and J are TRBV5-5 and TRBJ2-1; 14 bases line up with TRBD2. Germline V gives CDR1 SGHKS, CDR2 YYEKEE (reference sequence). The CDR3 has 16 residues. The DNA for the CDR3 is TGTGCCAGCAGCTCCCAAGGACTAGCGGGGGGTAACGAGCGGTTCTTC. Protein: CASSSQGLAGGNERFF. Based on the CDR3 plus reference TRBV5-5 and TRBJ2-1, the full variable domain is DAGVTQSPTHLIKTRGQQVTLRCSPISGHKSVSWYQQVLGQGPQFIFQYYEKEERGRGNFPDRFSARQFPNYSSELNVNALLLGDSALYLCASSSQGLAGGNERFFGPGTRLTVL.

This chain links TRBV11-3 with TRBJ1-1; a possible D gene is TRBD1 (5 bases). Germline V gives CDR1 SGHNT, CDR2 YENEEA. This CDR3 spans 14 amino acids. V lost 3 bases to trimming and J lost 2 bases, with 10 bases between them. CDR3: CASSLGGKNTEAFF. The CDR3 DNA sequence: TGTGCCAGCAGCTTGGGGGGGAAAAACACTGAAGCTTTCTTT.

This chain links TRBV3-1 (or the pseudogene TRBV3-2) with TRBJ1-5, with a possible D match to TRBD1 (5 bases). This CDR3 spans 13 amino acids. Germline V gene data show CDR1 as LGHDT and CDR2 as YNNKEL (reference sequence). V gave up 1 base and J gave up 6 bases, with 7 bases separating them. Here the CDR3 reads CASSQAGFQPQHF. The DNA of the CDR3 is TGTGCCAGCAGCCAAGCAGGGTTTCAGCCCCAGCATTTT.

In this sample, this clone turned up once. The CDR3 coding sequence is TGTGCCAGCAGCGAGGTAGTTGGAGATACGCAGTATTTT. Translating it yields CASSEVVGDTQYF. This chain links TRBV11-2 with TRBJ2-3; D uncertain. Trimming stripped 5 bases from V and 5 bases from J, with 11 bases between. Germline CDR1 and CDR2: SGHAT and FQNNGV. The CDR3 length is 13 residues.

The chain uses TRBV6-6 and TRBJ2-3, with 9 bases identical to TRBD1. CDR3 size: 15 residues. J was trimmed by 4 bases and V by 4 bases; bases with no gene match: 6. The germline V gene has CDR1 MNHNY and CDR2 SVGAGI (reference sequence). The CDR3: CASSSDRGGADTQYF. CDR3 DNA: TGTGCCAGCAGTTCTGACAGGGGGGGAGCAGATACGCAGTATTTT.

The V call is TRBV29-1, the J call TRBJ2-7; D is perhaps TRBD2 (5 bases). CDR1 is SQVTM, CDR2 ANQGSEA, per germline. Trimming pared 6 bases from V and 0 bases from J, leaving 12 bases between. CDR3 size: 13 residues. CDR3 protein: CSVETRGSYEQYF. The CDR3 DNA sequence: TGCAGCGTAGAGACTCGGGGCTCCTACGAGCAGTACTTC.

The rearrangement links TRBV12-3 or TRBV12-4 to TRBJ1-6; D unresolved. The CDR3 extends over 12 amino acids. The germline V and J ends were trimmed by 6 bases and 7 bases, with 7 bases remaining between them. The chain's CDR3 is CASSLGNSPLHF. The CDR3, as DNA: TGTGCCAGCAGCCTAGGAAATTCACCCCTCCACTTT.

This rearrangement joins TRBV7-9 to TRBJ1-6; no definite D call. Germline CDR1 is SEHNR and CDR2 is FQNEAQ (reference sequence). The CDR3 contains 17 residues. The V and J ends lost 5 bases and 10 bases respectively, with 24 bases between them. The CDR3 reads CASSPSGVAVYSSPLHF. CDR3 DNA: TGTGCCAGCAGCCCTTCCGGGGTCGCAGTATATTCATCACCCCTCCACTTT.

The rearrangement uses TRBV7-2 and TRBJ2-7; D is possibly TRBD1 or TRBD2 (6 bases each). Germline CDR1 reads SGHTA; CDR2 reads FQGNSA. V gave up 5 bases and J gave up 3 bases, with 11 bases separating them. This CDR3 is 13 amino acids long. The DNA for the CDR3 is TGTGCCAGCAGCCGGGGGCCTGGCTACGAGCAGTACTTC. The encoded protein is CASSRGPGYEQYF.

This rearrangement joins TRBV5-1 to TRBJ1-1, with a possible D match to TRBD1 (6 bases). This CDR3 spans 15 amino acids. Germline values: CDR1 SGHRS, CDR2 YFSETQ. V was clipped by 4 bases and J by 0 bases, with 13 bases between them. The CDR3 DNA reads as TGCGCCAGCAGCCCATGGACAGAGTTGAACACTGAAGCTTTCTTT. This gives the protein CASSPWTELNTEAFF.